Following are 24 T cell receptor beta chains from one sample sequenced in a study of blood T cell repertoires in COVID-19. Sequencing was performed with immunoSEQ multiplex PCR; in TCRdb, only in-frame clones are kept and a portion is missing. The profile covers some 91,000 clones, with 70% to 85% appearing a single time and about 7% taken by the ten largest. Specimen: peripheral blood. The source is a man aged 65 to 79 with acute or convalescent COVID-19.

The chain couples TRBV6-5 to TRBJ2-2, with D tentatively TRBD2 (5 bases). There are 15 residues in the CDR3. Deletions cut 7 bases from V and 2 bases from J, with 14 bases between. Germline CDR1 reads MNHEY; CDR2 reads SVGAGI. The DNA of the CDR3 is TGTGCCAGCAATTTTGAGGGATTTAACACCGGGGAGCTGTTTTTT. This translates into CASNFEGFNTGELFF.

This clone was seen a few times. V usage is TRBV7-9 and J usage is TRBJ2-5, with a tentative D call TRBD1 (5 bases). The CDR3 extends over 14 amino acids. CDR1 and CDR2 (germline): SEHNR, FQNEAQ (reference sequence). V dropped 4 bases and J dropped 4 bases, with 13 bases sitting between them. The CDR3 sequence is CASSSGYRGETQYF. CDR3 DNA sequence: TGTGCCAGCAGCTCAGGGTATAGGGGAGAGACCCAGTACTTC.

The rearrangement uses TRBV12-5 and TRBJ1-2; D not resolved. The CDR3 length is 18 residues. Trimming took 2 bases from V and 3 from J, leaving 22 bases between them. CDR1 and CDR2 (germline): LGHNT, FRNRAP. CDR3 region: CASGLYIGRHTFDYGYTF. The CDR3 DNA sequence: TGTGCTAGTGGTTTGTACATTGGGAGACACACATTTGACTATGGCTACACCTTC.

The chain uses TRBV30 and TRBJ1-6, with TRBD1 identical over 10 bases. The CDR3 loop spans 16 amino acids. V was pared by 8 bases and J by 3 bases, with 10 bases of the junction left unmatched. Germline loops: CDR1 GTSNPN, CDR2 SVGIG (reference sequence). This CDR3 reads CAGRTGGFNYNSPLHF. In nucleotides, the CDR3 is TGTGCCGGCCGGACAGGGGGTTTCAACTATAATTCACCCCTCCACTTT. The full variable domain, its missing parts supplied by reference TRBV30 and TRBJ1-6, is SQTIHQWPATLVQPVGSPLSLECTVEGTSNPNLYWYRQAAGRGLQLLFYSVGIGQISSEVPQNLSASRPQDRQFILSSKKLLLSDSGFYLCAGRTGGFNYNSPLHFGNGTRLTVT.

The J gene is TRBJ1-1, the V gene TRBV12-5, with D possibly TRBD1 on 5 matching bases. This CDR3 spans 14 amino acids. V lost 0 bases, J lost 6 bases, and 11 bases lay in between. Germline V CDR1 and CDR2: LGHNT, FRNRAP. The CDR3 DNA follows: TGTGCTAGTGGTTTGGTACGGGTAGGGGCTGAAGCTTTCTTT. Amino acid sequence: CASGLVRVGAEAFF.

In its sample, this clone was seen a few times. The rearrangement joins TRBV10-1 to TRBJ2-1; possible D gene TRBD1, 6 bases. The CDR3 length is 14 residues. Per germline, CDR1 WNHNN and CDR2 SYGVQD (reference sequence). Trimming pared 0 bases from V and 6 bases from J, leaving 9 bases between. CDR3: CASSESRGRNEQFF. Here the CDR3 DNA reads TGCGCCAGCAGTGAGTCCAGGGGCCGCAATGAGCAGTTCTTC.

In this sample, this clone turned up a few times. The chain employs TRBV5-1 and TRBJ1-2, with a tentative D call TRBD1 (6 bases). From germline, CDR1 is SGHRS and CDR2 YFSETQ. V was clipped by 4 bases and J by 0 bases, with 16 bases between them. This CDR3 contains 16 residues. CDR3 nucleotides: TGCGCCAGCAGCCGGGCAGGGGCGGCCCCTAACTATGGCTACACCTTC. Residues: CASSRAGAAPNYGYTF.

In its sample, this clone was seen many times. J is TRBJ2-5 and V is TRBV25-1; TRBD1 agrees at 7 bases. V trimming: 9 bases; J trimming: 4 bases; junction bases outside the gene matches: 14. CDR1 is MGHDK and CDR2 is SYGVNS in the germline V gene. The CDR3 length is 15 residues. CDR3 DNA sequence: TGTGCCAGTAGACAGGGCTTCACCCAAGGAGAGACCCAGTACTTC. It translates to CASRQGFTQGETQYF.

The rearrangement joins TRBV3-1 (or the pseudogene TRBV3-2) to TRBJ1-4; 9 nucleotides align to TRBD1. Trimming cost V 5 bases and J 6 bases; bases outside gene matches: 4. The CDR3 totals 14 residues. Germline CDR1 is LGHDT and CDR2 is YNNKEL (reference sequence). CDR3 loop: CASSYRGLDEKLFF. CDR3 DNA: TGTGCCAGCAGCTACAGGGGGCTTGATGAAAAACTGTTTTTT.

The chain uses TRBV7-2 and TRBJ1-5, with D unclear. Per the germline V gene, CDR1 is SGHTA and CDR2 is FQGNSA. V lost 1 base, J lost 4 bases, and 8 bases lay in between. CDR3 length: 14 amino acids. The CDR3 bases are TGTGCCAGCAGCTTAGGGGGAGAAAATCAGCCCCAGCATTTT. Translated: CASSLGGENQPQHF.

This chain connects TRBV28 to TRBJ1-1; 7 nucleotides match TRBD1. The CDR3 is made up of 18 amino acids. Per germline, CDR1 MDHEN and CDR2 SYDVKM. The junction had 16 bases not matched to a gene; V was cut back by 6 bases and J by 0 bases. CDR3 region: CASRPPPGQTNLNTEAFF. The CDR3 DNA sequence: TGTGCCAGCAGACCTCCACCGGGACAGACCAACCTGAACACTGAAGCTTTCTTT.

The chain recombines TRBV19 with TRBJ2-2, with 8 bases lining up with TRBD1. This CDR3 region has 15 residues. After removal of 2 bases from V and 3 bases from J, the junction contained 2 bases not matched to a gene. Looked up from germline, CDR1 is LNHDA and CDR2 is SQIVND (reference sequence). CDR3 in DNA: TGTGCCAGTAGTATACAGGGGGCTTACACCGGGGAGCTGTTTTTT. Its protein is CASSIQGAYTGELFF.

This clone was picked up a small number of times. This chain uses TRBV5-1 with TRBJ1-6; 7 bases agree with TRBD1. The CDR3 is 14 amino acids. With 3 bases clipped from V and 8 bases from J, the junction kept 5 bases outside the gene matches. The germline V gene has CDR1 SGHRS and CDR2 YFSETQ. CDR3 sequence: CASSSGQWDSPLHF. The CDR3 DNA is TGCGCCAGCAGCTCGGGACAGTGGGATTCACCCCTCCACTTT.

The chain is built from TRBV2 and TRBJ1-5; D may be TRBD1 (6 bases). Germline V gene data show CDR1 as SNHLY and CDR2 as FYNNEI. This CDR3 is 13 amino acids long. V was cut by 7 bases and J by 3 bases, with 10 bases left in between. CDR3 sequence: CASTTGYNQPQHF. For the CDR3, the DNA is TGTGCCAGCACTACAGGGTACAATCAGCCCCAGCATTTT.

This clone was picked up a small number of times. The rearrangement links TRBV6-4 to TRBJ1-6; 8 bases agree with TRBD1. Germline values: CDR1 MRHNA, CDR2 SNTAGT. V dropped 2 bases and J dropped 9; count of bases not matched to a gene: 3. This CDR3 contains 14 residues. This CDR3 reads CASSDGTGLSPLHF. CDR3 nucleotide sequence: TGTGCCAGCAGTGACGGGACAGGACTTTCACCCCTCCACTTT.

The chain uses TRBV5-1 and TRBJ1-2; D is undetermined. The germline CDR1 and CDR2 sequences are SGHRS and YFSETQ. Trimming took 0 bases from V and 5 from J, leaving 14 bases between them. CDR3 length: 15 amino acids. The CDR3 loop reads CASSLDPSVAYGYTF. The CDR3 DNA reads as TGCGCCAGCAGCTTGGACCCTAGCGTGGCGTATGGCTACACCTTC.

The chain has TRBV28 and TRBJ1-5, with D perhaps matching TRBD1 (5 bases). The germline CDR1 and CDR2 sequences are MDHEN and SYDVKM. The CDR3 extends over 15 amino acids. Trimming removed 5 bases at V and 7 bases at J, with 18 bases between. CDR3 nucleotide sequence: TGTGCCAGCAGTGCCCAGACCAGGGCCGGGCAGCCCCAGCATTTT. Encoded protein: CASSAQTRAGQPQHF.

The chain employs TRBV30 and TRBJ2-5, with a weak D call TRBD1 (6 bases). CDR3 length: 14 residues. Germline V gives CDR1 GTSNPN, CDR2 SVGIG (reference sequence). V lost 1 base to trimming and J lost 4 bases, with 13 bases between them. This chain's CDR3 is CAWSATGSAETQYF. CDR3 nucleotides: TGTGCCTGGAGTGCCACAGGGTCGGCAGAGACCCAGTACTTC.

The rearrangement joins TRBV7-8 to TRBJ1-2, with 10 bases that match TRBD1. Germline V lookup: CDR1 SGHVS, CDR2 FQNEAQ. With 5 bases clipped from V and 8 bases from J, the junction kept 11 bases outside the gene matches. The CDR3 totals 15 residues. CDR3 coding DNA: TGTGCCAGCAGCCTCCTGGACAGGGGGACTGGCGGCTACACCTTC. Translating gives CASSLLDRGTGGYTF.

The CDR3 sequence is CASTNPGGYGEKLFF. The CDR3 nucleotides are TGTGCCAGCACAAATCCAGGGGGTTACGGTGAAAAACTGTTTTTT. The V and J genes are TRBV7-9 and TRBJ1-4; 7 nucleotides match TRBD1. V dropped 7 bases and J dropped 7; count of bases not matched to a gene: 12. CDR1 and CDR2 from the germline V gene are SEHNR and FQNEAQ (reference sequence). The CDR3 runs 15 residues.

This clone was seen a handful of times. J is TRBJ2-3 and V is TRBV28; 8 nucleotides agree with TRBD1. CDR1 and CDR2 (germline): MDHEN, SYDVKM. V lost 5 bases and J lost 4; bases outside the gene matches: 5. The CDR3 length is 14 residues. CDR3 nucleotide sequence: TGTGCCAGCAGTACAGGGGGGATAGCAGATACGCAGTATTTT. This encodes CASSTGGIADTQYF.

This sequence joins TRBV5-1 and TRBJ1-1, with no clear D. The V and J ends lost 0 bases and 1 base respectively, with 10 bases between them. CDR1 SGHRS and CDR2 YFSETQ come from the germline V gene. The length of the CDR3 is 15 residues. The CDR3, as DNA: TGCGCCAGCAGCTTGGCGGGGATCAGGAACACTGAAGCTTTCTTT. This encodes CASSLAGIRNTEAFF.

The gene calls are TRBV15 and TRBJ1-1, with a weak D call TRBD1 (5 bases). With 7 bases removed from V and 3 bases from J, the gap between germline ends came to 12 bases. This CDR3 region has 13 residues. Germline lookup yields CDR1 LNHNV and CDR2 YYDKDF (reference sequence). The CDR3 spells CATTHRRDTEAFF. The CDR3, as DNA: TGTGCCACCACTCACCGCAGGGACACTGAAGCTTTCTTT.

Concerning this clone itself: Other DNA sequences in the same sample also yield this CDR3. J is TRBJ2-7 and V is TRBV3-1 (or the pseudogene TRBV3-2); no reliable D call. V shed 1 base and J shed 1 base, with 5 bases lying between them. The CDR3 runs to 13 residues. Germline values: CDR1 LGHDT, CDR2 YNNKEL (reference sequence). Here the CDR3 reads CASSQGQSYEQYV. DNA of the CDR3: TGTGCCAGCAGCCAAGGGCAGTCCTACGAGCAGTACGTC.